One and the same sample provided the 4 T cell receptor beta chains below, sequenced in a study of T cells in localized non-small cell lung cancer. TCRdb keeps only in-frame clones here, not all; method: immunoSEQ multiplex PCR. The sample consists of 100,000 to 150,000 clones, approximately 88% of them appearing once. Specimen: peripheral blood, collected before any cancer treatment. The source is a female donor older than 55 with stage I lung adenocarcinoma.

On this clone: Other DNA sequences in this sample translate to the same CDR3. The chain recombines TRBV12-5 with TRBJ2-3; D gene unclear. V dropped 2 bases and J dropped 1 base, with 7 bases sitting between them. The CDR3 loop spans 14 amino acids. Looked up from germline, CDR1 is LGHNT and CDR2 is FRNRAP. DNA for the CDR3: TGTGCTAGTGGTTTGACTGGGGGCACAGATACGCAGTATTTT. This gives the protein CASGLTGGTDTQYF.

This chain links TRBV5-6 with TRBJ2-7, with D perhaps TRBD2 (5 bases). V dropped 5 bases and J dropped 4 bases, with 16 bases sitting between them. Germline values: CDR1 SGHDT, CDR2 YYEEEE. This CDR3 is 14 amino acids long. The CDR3 is CASSHLAAPYEQYF. In DNA form, the CDR3 reads TGTGCCAGCAGTCATCTAGCCGCCCCTTACGAGCAGTACTTC.

This chain joins TRBV19 and TRBJ2-3, with TRBD2 matching 9 bases. CDR3 size: 16 residues. V gave up 5 bases and J gave up 5 bases; unmatched junction bases: 11. Germline CDR1 reads LNHDA; CDR2 reads SQIVND (reference sequence). The DNA for the CDR3 is TGTGCCAGTAGTCTGCTAGGGACTAGCAGGGGAGATACGCAGTATTTT. As protein: CASSLLGTSRGDTQYF.

The chain employs TRBV6-5 and TRBJ1-2; D is perhaps TRBD1 (6 bases). V was shortened by 3 bases and J by 2 bases, with 13 bases between the two germline ends. CDR1 and CDR2 from the germline V gene are MNHEY and SVGAGI. The CDR3 spans 15 residues. In DNA form, the CDR3 reads TGTGCCAGCAGTTATTTAGACAGGCAAAACTATGGCTACACCTTC. This codes for CASSYLDRQNYGYTF.